This T cell receptor beta chain was recovered during a study of blood T cell repertoires in COVID-19. Across the whole study: Nucleic acid was either cDNA or gDNA, and it came from T cells, B-cell-depleted T cells, or PBMCs.

Trimming stripped 4 bases from V and 11 bases from J, with 12 bases between. CDR3 size: 12 residues. Germline V CDR1 and CDR2: MGHDK, SYGVNS. Methods used by the authors: Amplifying reference gene primers gave estimates of nucleated cell counts. The method was immunoSEQ multiplex PCR; TCRdb's version includes in-frame clones alone and lacks a portion of them. V and J calls and clone size are given by that table; D and trimming were obtained from the DNA. The sample shows roughly 55,000 clones, 80% to 95% of them seen only once. The chain combines TRBV25-1 with TRBJ2-1; D is undetermined. This clonotype originated in a human donor with active COVID-19. The donor label of this sample is uncertain. The specimen was peripheral blood. CDR3 amino acids: CASSGIAYKQFF. CDR3 coding DNA: TGTGCCAGCAGTGGTATAGCTTACAAGCAGTTCTTC.